These T cell receptor beta chains were read from a single sample in a study of T-cell memory formation after mild COVID-19. MiXCR, applied by TCRdb to the 5' RACE reads, yields one record per CDR3 protein. Of roughly 400,000 distinct CDR3 sequences listed, about a sixth are singletons. The sample taken for sequencing was PBMCs or a T cell subset sorted from them (not recorded which). These TCRs come from a young man who had mild COVID-19 (a few samples of this study predate the infection). Cell type and time point are not known. The CDR3 runs from the conserved cysteine through the conserved F or W.

V	J	CDR3
TRBV6-5	TRBJ1-6	CASIPQVRGAQGADSPLHF
TRBV11-2	TRBJ2-1	CASRLAVSLYDEQFF
TRBV12-3/TRBV12-4	TRBJ2-3	CASSPPRGRTDTQYF
TRBV6-6	TRBJ2-7	CASSYPDPSYEQYF
TRBV6-6	TRBJ2-2	CASTSPHNTGELFF
TRBV5-1	TRBJ1-1	CASSYAPGAEAFF
TRBV6-1	TRBJ1-1	CATNLNPKEVRGNTEAFF
TRBV4-1	TRBJ2-7	CASSQYKDRGDEQYF
TRBV29-1	TRBJ1-2	CSVERRGEGYTF
TRBV7-9	TRBJ2-5	CASSSTAQSETQYF
TRBV29-1	TRBJ2-7	CSVEVGQGDYEQYF
TRBV19	TRBJ2-3	CASSNSGGRPDTQYF
TRBV28	TRBJ1-5	CASSFPTAYSNQPQHF
TRBV6-2/TRBV6-3	TRBJ2-3	CASGTSGGDTQYF
TRBV9	TRBJ2-7	CASSAPGDRGEQYF